One and the same sample provided the 12 T cell receptor beta chains below, sequenced in a study of CD8 T cells in ankylosing spondylitis. TCRdb reprocessed the 5' RACE reads via MiXCR and lists one record per CDR3 protein. The table records fewer than 750,000 distinct CDR3 sequences, around 20% of them present only once. General study findings and limits: In ankylosing spondylitis blood, a motif of roughly 8 highly homologous TCR beta variants appeared characteristic.

No antigen has been identified for these receptors. Sequencing was performed on blood, either unsorted or a sorted T cell fraction (not recorded which). The source of these receptors is a male donor with ankylosing spondylitis.

This clonotype came up a few times. This chain uses TRBV4-1 with TRBJ1-2; D gene uncertain. V was pared by 0 bases and J by 5 bases, with 13 bases between. The germline CDR1 and CDR2 sequences are MGHRA and YSYEKL. The CDR3 spans 15 residues. In nucleotides, the CDR3 is TGCGCCAGCAGCCAAGATACAACAGAGGTGTATGGCTACACCTTC. This translates into CASSQDTTEVYGYTF.

This clonotype was seen only a few times. Here the CDR3 DNA reads TGCAGCGTTCCCAGGGCCATGAACACTGAAGCTTTCTTT. Translating gives CSVPRAMNTEAFF. This sequence joins TRBV29-1 and TRBJ1-1; tentatively, D is TRBD1 (5 bases). V was clipped by 5 bases and J by 0 bases, with 10 bases between them. The length of the CDR3 is 13 residues. In germline, CDR1 is SQVTM, CDR2 ANQGSEA.

This clonotype was seen a few times. The chain links TRBV7-8 to TRBJ2-1; perhaps TRBD1 as D (6 bases). The CDR3 runs 15 residues. V lost 5 bases and J 0 bases, leaving 11 bases between the germline ends. Per germline, CDR1 SGHVS and CDR2 FQNEAQ. The DNA for the CDR3 is TGTGCCAGCAGCCAAGGACAGAACTCCTACAATGAGCAGTTCTTC. Its translation: CASSQGQNSYNEQFF. The full variable domain, rest sourced from reference TRBV7-8 and TRBJ2-1, is GAGVSQSPRYKVAKRGQDVALRCDPISGHVSLFWYQQALGQGPEFLTYFQNEAQLDKSGLPSDRFFAERPEGSVSTLKIQRTQQEDSAVYLCASSQGQNSYNEQFFGPGTRLTVL.

This clonotype was seen a few times. The V and J genes are TRBV6-1 and TRBJ1-5, with D maybe TRBD1 (6 bases). This CDR3 is built from 14 residues. The V end lost 7 bases, the J end lost 12 bases, and 22 bases lay between the germline ends. CDR1 MNHNS and CDR2 SASEGT come from the germline V gene. The CDR3 protein is CASTPGTRKDVQHF. CDR3 coding DNA: TGTGCCAGCACTCCCGGGACACGGAAAGATGTCCAGCATTTT.

This clonotype was counted only a few times. At one end, the junction sequence differs from germline, possibly due to a read error. This chain links TRBV20-1 with TRBJ1-1; D not resolved. The CDR3 runs 10 residues. Germline V gene sequence: CDR1 DFQATT, CDR2 SNEGSKA (reference sequence). Here the CDR3 reads CSARPFQLIF. Written as DNA, the CDR3 is TGCAGTGCTCGGCCGTTTCAACTGATCTTT.

This clonotype was recorded at least ten times. The gene calls are TRBV12-3 or TRBV12-4 and TRBJ2-7; TRBD2 is a possible D gene (5 bases). The CDR3 contains 15 residues. Trimming took off 4 bases at V and 6 bases at J, with 19 bases between the two ends. The CDR3 sequence: CASSSKPGMVREQYF. The CDR3 DNA is TGTGCCAGCAGTTCTAAGCCCGGGATGGTGCGCGAGCAGTACTTC.

The chain combines TRBV12-3 or TRBV12-4 with TRBJ2-2, with TRBD2 matching over 9 bases. The CDR3 has 15 residues. The junction had 3 bases not matched to a gene; V was cut back by 3 bases and J by 4 bases. DNA of the CDR3: TGTGCCAGCAGTTTGCGGGGGGGCAGCACCGGGGAGCTGTTTTTT. Its protein product is CASSLRGGSTGELFF.

The chain carries TRBV20-1 and TRBJ2-2; the D gene is possibly TRBD2 (6 bases). The CDR3 is 16 amino acids. Germline V lookup: CDR1 DFQATT, CDR2 SNEGSKA (reference sequence). CDR3 residues: CSVGVRGGAHTGELFF. CDR3 bases: TGCAGCGTCGGTGTGAGGGGCGGGGCCCACACCGGGGAGCTGTTTTTT.

V and J are TRBV29-1 and TRBJ2-7, with 7 nucleotides matching TRBD2. J gave up 0 bases and V 4 bases, and 6 bases lay outside the gene matches. CDR1 SQVTM and CDR2 ANQGSEA come from the germline V gene. The CDR3 consists of 14 residues. CDR3 sequence (DNA): TGCAGCGTTGGACCCGGGAGGAGCTCCTACGAGCAGTACTTC. This codes for CSVGPGRSSYEQYF.

This rearrangement joins TRBV5-1 to TRBJ1-4; D is undetermined. The CDR3 length is 14 residues. Germline V CDR1 and CDR2: SGHRS, YFSETQ. Deletions cut 1 base from V and 12 bases from J, with 16 bases between. CDR3 DNA: TGCGCCAGCAGCTTGCGACCGGATGCTGTAGAACTGTTTTTT. This sequence encodes CASSLRPDAVELFF.

This chain links TRBV6-5 with TRBJ1-2, with 7 bases aligning to TRBD1. The ends lost 2 bases at V and 6 bases at J; junction bases unmatched: 6. Germline CDR1 reads MNHEY; CDR2 reads SVGAGI. This CDR3 has 14 residues. The chain's CDR3 is CASSYDRVSDGYTF. The CDR3 DNA sequence: TGTGCCAGCAGTTACGACAGGGTGTCGGATGGCTACACCTTC.

This clonotype was observed at least ten times. The J gene is TRBJ2-1, the V gene TRBV7-7; 8 bases map to TRBD1. J lost 2 bases, V lost 5 bases, and 5 bases had no gene match. In germline, CDR1 is SSHAT, CDR2 FNYEAQ (reference sequence). The CDR3 runs 15 residues. The CDR3 sequence is CASSPGTGTYNEQFF. In DNA, the CDR3 is TGTGCCAGCAGCCCAGGGACAGGAACCTACAATGAGCAGTTCTTC.